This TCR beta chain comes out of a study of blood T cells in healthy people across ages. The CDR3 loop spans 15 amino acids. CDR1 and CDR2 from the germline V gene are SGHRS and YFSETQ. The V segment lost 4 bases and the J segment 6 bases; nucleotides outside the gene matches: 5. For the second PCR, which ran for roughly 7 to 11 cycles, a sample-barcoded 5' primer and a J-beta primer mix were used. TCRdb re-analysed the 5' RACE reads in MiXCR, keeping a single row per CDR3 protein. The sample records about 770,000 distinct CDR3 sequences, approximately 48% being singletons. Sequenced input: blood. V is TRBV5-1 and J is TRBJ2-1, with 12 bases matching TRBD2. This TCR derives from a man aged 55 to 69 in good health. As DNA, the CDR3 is TGCGCCAGCAGCCACACTAGCGGGGGGCCCAATGAGCAGTTCTTC. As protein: CASSHTSGGPNEQFF.